The 9 T cell receptor beta chains in this list originate from one sample, sequenced in a study of control samples from healthy donors and cancer patients (dated by TCRdb to between 2020 and 2021). The library came from the immunoSEQ multiplex PCR assay. TCRdb retrieved this table from immuneACCESS and kept in-frame rearrangements only. Not all clones are present; in checked studies, unresolved V genes account for under half, and no reason is known for the remainder. This sample holds fewer than 65,000 clones; around 80% were observed only once. The ten most abundant clones make up about a tenth of the sample. Sample: blood. These receptors were obtained from a man between 70 and 80 years old in good health.

The gene calls are TRBV28 and TRBJ1-1; 7 nucleotides match TRBD1. V shed 6 bases, J shed 6 bases, and the junction held 4 bases outside the gene matches. The CDR3 sequence is 12 residues long. Per the germline V gene, CDR1 is MDHEN and CDR2 is SYDVKM. In nucleotides, the CDR3 is TGTGCCAGCAGCCCCACAGGGGCTGAAGCTTTCTTT. Its protein is CASSPTGAEAFF.

The chain has TRBV18 and TRBJ2-2, with 7 bases identical to TRBD2. The CDR3 totals 14 residues. Germline loops: CDR1 KGHSH, CDR2 LQKENI. The junction had 2 bases not matched to a gene; V was cut back by 3 bases and J by 4 bases. Here the CDR3 reads CASSPGLTTGELFF. Here the CDR3 DNA reads TGTGCCAGCTCACCGGGACTAACCACCGGGGAGCTGTTTTTT. The variable domain in full, completed from reference TRBV18 and TRBJ2-2, reads NAGVMQNPRHLVRRRGQEARLRCSPMKGHSHVYWYRQLPEEGLKFMVYLQKENIIDESGMPKERFSAEFPKEGPSILRIQQVVRGDSAAYFCASSPGLTTGELFFGEGSRLTVL.

CDR3 loop: CASSKSQTQYF. In DNA form, the CDR3 reads TGTGCCAGTAGTAAGAGTCAGACCCAGTACTTC. V and J are TRBV19 and TRBJ2-5; the D is unclear. The CDR3 is 11 residues long. V lost 4 bases and J 6 bases, leaving 6 bases between the germline ends. From germline, CDR1 is LNHDA and CDR2 SQIVND (reference sequence).

V usage is TRBV5-1 and J usage is TRBJ1-2; 7 bases map to TRBD1. The CDR3 totals 17 residues. Germline assignment: CDR1 SGHRS and CDR2 YFSETQ. V lost 3 bases, J lost 5 bases, and 16 bases stayed unmatched. This chain's CDR3 is CASSSNPGTAYSYGYTF. As DNA, the CDR3 is TGCGCCAGCAGCTCGAATCCCGGGACAGCATACAGTTATGGCTACACCTTC.

The chain recombines TRBV6-5 with TRBJ1-2; 7 nucleotides agree with TRBD1. Germline CDR1 and CDR2: MNHEY and SVGAGI. This CDR3 is built from 15 residues. V dropped 0 bases and J dropped 8; count of bases not matched to a gene: 9. CDR3 bases: TGTGCCAGCAGTTACTCAAGGGGGCGCCCCGGCGGCTACACCTTC. This gives the protein CASSYSRGRPGGYTF.

The chain links TRBV28 to TRBJ1-1; D uncertain. Per germline, CDR1 MDHEN and CDR2 SYDVKM. Trimming cost V 6 bases and J 10 bases, with 15 bases left between them. There are 12 residues in the CDR3. CDR3 sequence (DNA): TGTGCCAGCAGGCGGCAGGAGTGGGTAGCTTTCTTT. Its translation: CASRRQEWVAFF.

V is TRBV28 and J is TRBJ1-2; 7 bases agree with TRBD1. CDR3 length: 12 residues. Trimming cost V 6 bases and J 8 bases; bases outside gene matches: 6. CDR1 MDHEN and CDR2 SYDVKM come from the germline V gene. The CDR3 loop reads CASSPRQGGYTF. CDR3 coding DNA: TGTGCCAGCAGCCCCCGACAGGGCGGCTACACCTTC.

For this clone: One end of the junction varies from germline; a read error may be responsible. For the CDR3, the DNA is TGTGCCAGCGGTGACAGGCCTTTTCGAGCTAATGAAAAACTGTTTTTT. Translation: CASGDRPFRANEKLFF. V gene TRBV2 combines with J gene TRBJ1-4, with a tentative D call TRBD1 (6 bases). Germline loops: CDR1 SNHLY, CDR2 FYNNEI. The CDR3 contains 16 residues. Supplemented by reference TRBV2 and TRBJ1-4, the full variable domain reads EPEVTQTPSHQVTQMGQEVILRCVPISNHLYFYWYRQILGQKVEFLVSFYNNEISEKSEIFDDQFSVERPDGSNFTLKIRSTKLEDSAMYFCASGDRPFRANEKLFFGSGTQLSVL.

The rearrangement uses TRBV27 and TRBJ1-5; no firm D call. The length of the CDR3 is 16 residues. The germline CDR1 and CDR2 sequences are MNHEY and SMNVEV (reference sequence). The V end lost 3 bases, the J end lost 1 base, and 13 bases lay between the germline ends. CDR3 coding DNA: TGTGCCAGCAGTTTCAGGCCTCCTATAAGCAATCAGCCCCAGCATTTT. Residues: CASSFRPPISNQPQHF.